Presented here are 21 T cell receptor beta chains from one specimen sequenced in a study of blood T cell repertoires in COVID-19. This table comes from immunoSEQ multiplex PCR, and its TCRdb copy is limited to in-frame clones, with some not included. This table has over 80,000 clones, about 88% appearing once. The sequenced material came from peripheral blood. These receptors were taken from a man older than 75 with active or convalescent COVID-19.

The CDR3 DNA follows: TGTGCCAGTAGTACTCCAGGGGACTATGGCTACACCTTC. Translated: CASSTPGDYGYTF. The chain has TRBV19 and TRBJ1-2; tentatively, D is TRBD1 (6 bases). V dropped 4 bases and J dropped 3 bases, with 9 bases sitting between them. There are 13 residues in the CDR3. Germline CDR1 reads LNHDA; CDR2 reads SQIVND (reference sequence).

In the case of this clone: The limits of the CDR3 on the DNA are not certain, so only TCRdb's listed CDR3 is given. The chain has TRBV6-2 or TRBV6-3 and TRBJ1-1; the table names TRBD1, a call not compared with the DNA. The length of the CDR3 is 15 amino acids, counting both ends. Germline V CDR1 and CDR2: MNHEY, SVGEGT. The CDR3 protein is CASSTSTGWSTEAFF.

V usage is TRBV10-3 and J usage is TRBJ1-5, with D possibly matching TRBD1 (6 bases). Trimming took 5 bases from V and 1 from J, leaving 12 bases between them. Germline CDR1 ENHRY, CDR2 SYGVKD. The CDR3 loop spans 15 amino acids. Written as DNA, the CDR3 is TGTGCCATCAGTCCGGTACAGGGAAGCAATCAGCCCCAGCATTTT. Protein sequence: CAISPVQGSNQPQHF.

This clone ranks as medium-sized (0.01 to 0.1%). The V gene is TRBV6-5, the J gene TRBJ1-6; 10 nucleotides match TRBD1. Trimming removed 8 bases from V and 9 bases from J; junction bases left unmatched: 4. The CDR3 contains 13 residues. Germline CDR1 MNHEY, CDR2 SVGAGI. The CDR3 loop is CASGDRGRSPLHF. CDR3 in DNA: TGTGCCAGCGGGGACAGGGGACGTTCACCCCTCCACTTT.

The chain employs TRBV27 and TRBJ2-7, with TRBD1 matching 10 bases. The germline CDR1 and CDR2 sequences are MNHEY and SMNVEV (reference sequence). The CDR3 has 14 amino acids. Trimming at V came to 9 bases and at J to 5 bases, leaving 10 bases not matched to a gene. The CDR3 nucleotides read TGTGCCAGTTCACTCCGGGACAGGGGCCACGAGCAGTACTTC. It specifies CASSLRDRGHEQYF.

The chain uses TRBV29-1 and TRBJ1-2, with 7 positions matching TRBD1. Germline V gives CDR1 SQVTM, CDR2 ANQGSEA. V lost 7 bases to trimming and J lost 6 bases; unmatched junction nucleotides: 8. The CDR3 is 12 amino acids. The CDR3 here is CSAQQGSNGYTF. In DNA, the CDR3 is TGCAGCGCCCAACAGGGGAGCAATGGCTACACCTTC. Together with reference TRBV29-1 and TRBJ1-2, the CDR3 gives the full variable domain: SAVISQKPSRDICQRGTSLTIQCQVDSQVTMMFWYRQQPGQSLTLIATANQGSEATYESGFVIDKFPISRPNLTFSTLTVSNMSPEDSSIYLCSAQQGSNGYTFGSGTRLTVV.

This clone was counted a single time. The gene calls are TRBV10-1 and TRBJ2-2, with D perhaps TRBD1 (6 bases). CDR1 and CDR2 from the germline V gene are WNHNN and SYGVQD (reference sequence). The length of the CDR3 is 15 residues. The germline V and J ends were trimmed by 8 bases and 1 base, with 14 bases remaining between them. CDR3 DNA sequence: TGCGCCAGCGATCCGGGACATATGAACACCGGGGAGCTGTTTTTT. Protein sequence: CASDPGHMNTGELFF.

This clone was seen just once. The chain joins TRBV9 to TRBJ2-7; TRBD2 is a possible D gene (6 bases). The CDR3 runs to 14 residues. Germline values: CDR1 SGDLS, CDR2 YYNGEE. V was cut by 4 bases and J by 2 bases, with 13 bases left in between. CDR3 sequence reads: CASSPHGTAYEQYF. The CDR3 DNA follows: TGTGCCAGCAGCCCCCATGGGACTGCCTACGAGCAGTACTTC.

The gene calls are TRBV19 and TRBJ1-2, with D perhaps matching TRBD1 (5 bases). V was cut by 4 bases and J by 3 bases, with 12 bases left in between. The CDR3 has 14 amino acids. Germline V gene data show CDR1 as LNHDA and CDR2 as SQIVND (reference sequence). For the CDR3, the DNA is TGTGCCAGTAGTAGATGGACAACTCACTATGGCTACACCTTC. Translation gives CASSRWTTHYGYTF.

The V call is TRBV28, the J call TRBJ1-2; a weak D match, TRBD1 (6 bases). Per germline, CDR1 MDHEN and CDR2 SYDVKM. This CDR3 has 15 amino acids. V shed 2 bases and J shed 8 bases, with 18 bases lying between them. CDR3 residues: CASSLASLSGGGYTF. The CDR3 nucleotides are TGTGCCAGCAGTTTAGCGTCCCTGTCGGGGGGCGGCTACACCTTC.

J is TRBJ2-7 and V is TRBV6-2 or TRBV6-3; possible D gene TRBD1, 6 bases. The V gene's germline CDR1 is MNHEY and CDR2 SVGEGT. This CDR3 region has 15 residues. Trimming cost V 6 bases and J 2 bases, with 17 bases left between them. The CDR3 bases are TGTGCCAGCAGCCCACTCAGGGGCGAGGCCTACGAGCAGTACTTC. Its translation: CASSPLRGEAYEQYF.

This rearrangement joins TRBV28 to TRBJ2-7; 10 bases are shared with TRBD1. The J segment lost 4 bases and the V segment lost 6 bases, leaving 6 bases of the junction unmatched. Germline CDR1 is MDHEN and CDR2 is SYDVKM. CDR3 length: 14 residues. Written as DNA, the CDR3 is TGTGCCAGCAGCCCGAGGACAGGGGGTTACGAGCAGTACTTC. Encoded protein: CASSPRTGGYEQYF.

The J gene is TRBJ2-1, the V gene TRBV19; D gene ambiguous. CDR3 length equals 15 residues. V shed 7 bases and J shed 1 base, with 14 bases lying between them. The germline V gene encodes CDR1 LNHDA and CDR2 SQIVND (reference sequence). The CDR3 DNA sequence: TGTGCCAGTACCCCCGAGGTTCGTTCCTACAATGAGCAGTTCTTC. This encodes CASTPEVRSYNEQFF.

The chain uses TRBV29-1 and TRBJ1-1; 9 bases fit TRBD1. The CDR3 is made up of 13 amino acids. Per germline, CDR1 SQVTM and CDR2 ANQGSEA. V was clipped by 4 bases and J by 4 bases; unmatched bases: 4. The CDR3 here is CSVVGQGTTEAFF. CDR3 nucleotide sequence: TGCAGCGTTGTCGGACAGGGGACCACTGAAGCTTTCTTT.

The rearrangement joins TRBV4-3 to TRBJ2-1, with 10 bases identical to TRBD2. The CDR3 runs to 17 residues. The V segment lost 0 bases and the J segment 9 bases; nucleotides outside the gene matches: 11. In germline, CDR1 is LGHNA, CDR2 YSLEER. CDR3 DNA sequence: TGCGCCAGCAGCCAAGATTACGCTAGCGGGAGCGTAGGTGAGCAGTTCTTC. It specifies CASSQDYASGSVGEQFF.

DNA of the CDR3: TGTGCCAGCTCACCGACAGGGGGCGCGCGGACAGATACGCAGTATTTT. Translated, it gives CASSPTGGARTDTQYF. The V gene is TRBV18, the J gene TRBJ2-3; 10 bases fit TRBD1. The CDR3 consists of 16 residues. J was trimmed by 3 bases and V by 3 bases; bases with no gene match: 6. The germline CDR1 and CDR2 sequences are KGHSH and LQKENI.

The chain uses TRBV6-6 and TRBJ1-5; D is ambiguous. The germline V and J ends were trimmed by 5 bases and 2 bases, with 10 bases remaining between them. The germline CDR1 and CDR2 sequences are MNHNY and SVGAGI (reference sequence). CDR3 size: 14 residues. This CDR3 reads CASSPRPGNQPQHF. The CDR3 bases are TGTGCCAGCAGTCCCAGGCCCGGCAATCAGCCCCAGCATTTT.

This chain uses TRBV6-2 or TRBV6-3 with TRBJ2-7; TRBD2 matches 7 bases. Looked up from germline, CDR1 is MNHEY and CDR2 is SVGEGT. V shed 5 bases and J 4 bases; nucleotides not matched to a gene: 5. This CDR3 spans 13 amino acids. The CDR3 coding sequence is TGTGCCAGCAGTGACGGGACTACTTACGAGCAGTACTTC. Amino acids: CASSDGTTYEQYF.

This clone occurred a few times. CDR3 region: CASSSGLAVTYEQYF. The CDR3, as DNA: TGCGCCAGCAGCTCCGGACTAGCGGTTACCTACGAGCAGTACTTC. The chain links TRBV5-1 to TRBJ2-7; 10 bases map to TRBD2. The trim removed 3 bases at V and 2 bases at J, leaving 5 bases unmatched. The CDR3 consists of 15 residues. In germline, CDR1 is SGHRS, CDR2 YFSETQ.

The chain's CDR3 is CASSGQGWGSNQPQHF. DNA of the CDR3: TGTGCCAGTAGCGGACAGGGCTGGGGGAGCAATCAGCCCCAGCATTTT. The chain employs TRBV19 and TRBJ1-5, with TRBD1 matching 8 bases. CDR3 length equals 16 residues. CDR1 and CDR2 (germline): LNHDA, SQIVND (reference sequence). V lost 6 bases and J lost 1; bases outside the gene matches: 8. Based on the CDR3 plus reference TRBV19 and TRBJ1-5, the full variable domain is DGGITQSPKYLFRKEGQNVTLSCEQNLNHDAMYWYRQDPGQGLRLIYYSQIVNDFQKGDIAEGYSVSREKKESFPLTVTSAQKNPTAFYLCASSGQGWGSNQPQHFGDGTRLSIL.

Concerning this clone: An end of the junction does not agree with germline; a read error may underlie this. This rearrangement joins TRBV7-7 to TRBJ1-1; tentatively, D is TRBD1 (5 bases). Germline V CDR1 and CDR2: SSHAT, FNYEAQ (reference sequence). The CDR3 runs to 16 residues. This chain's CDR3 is CASSSPGSGPGTEAFF. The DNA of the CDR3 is TGTGCTAGCAGCTCTCCTGGGTCAGGGCCGGGCACTGAAGCTTTCTTT.